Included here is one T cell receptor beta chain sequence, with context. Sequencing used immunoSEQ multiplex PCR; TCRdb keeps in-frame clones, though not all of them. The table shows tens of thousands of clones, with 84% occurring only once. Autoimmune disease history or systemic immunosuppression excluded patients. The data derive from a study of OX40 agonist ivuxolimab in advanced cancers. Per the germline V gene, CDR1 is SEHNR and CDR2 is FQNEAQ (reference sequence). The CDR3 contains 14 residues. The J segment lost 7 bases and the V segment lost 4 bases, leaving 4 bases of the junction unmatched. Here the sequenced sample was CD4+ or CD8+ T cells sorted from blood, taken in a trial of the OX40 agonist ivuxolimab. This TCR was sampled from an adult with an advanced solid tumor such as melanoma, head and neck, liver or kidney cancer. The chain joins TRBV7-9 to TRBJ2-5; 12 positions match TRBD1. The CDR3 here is CASSWDRGPGTQYF. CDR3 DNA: TGTGCCAGCAGCTGGGACAGGGGGCCGGGGACCCAGTACTTC. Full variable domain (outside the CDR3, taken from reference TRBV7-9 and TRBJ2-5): DTGVSQNPRHKITKRGQNVTFRCDPISEHNRLYWYRQTLGQGPEFLTYFQNEAQLEKSRLLSDRFSAERPKGSFSTLEIQRTEQGDSAMYLCASSWDRGPGTQYFGPGTRLLVL.